This T cell receptor (beta chain) emerged from a study of a mutant IDH1 vaccine in newly diagnosed glioma. Across the whole study: Prior therapy was radiotherapy, temozolomide, or both; most received both.

Time point defined: week 5, during vaccination. Every vaccine dose comprised 300 ug of mutant IDH1 20-mer peptide plus topical imiquimod. Assay used: immunoSEQ multiplex PCR; TCRdb lists only in-frame clones, some missing. The sample carries about 75,000 clones, over 75% recorded once. Regarding this clone: The antigen is unknown.

The CDR3 has 13 amino acids. Germline lookup yields CDR1 LGHNT and CDR2 FRNRAP. V lost 6 bases and J 1 base, leaving 9 bases between the germline ends. The sample in question was PBMCs, obtained from a glioma patient whose treatment included an IDH1 peptide vaccine. The clonotype comes from a woman aged 50 to 60 with glioma. This sequence joins TRBV12-5 and TRBJ1-1; D is unclear. CDR3 DNA sequence: TGTGCTAGTGGGCCAAACAGGAACACTGAAGCTTTCTTT. Its translation: CASGPNRNTEAFF.